One sample yielded the 17 T cell receptor beta chains listed below, sequenced in a study of post-analysis software for immune sequencing data. What these receptors recognize is not known. Study results and caveats: Controls showed lower frequencies than patients for a handful of TRBV segments, and TRBV5-6, TRBV5-1 and TRBV20-1 were among these.

Unique molecular identifiers were present in the TCR beta cDNA libraries. Each CDR3 protein gets one entry after TCRdb re-called the PCR reads with MiXCR. Among about 820,000 distinct CDR3 sequences listed, approximately 53% were seen once. Sequenced sample: blood. Receptors originate from a girl between 5 and 17 years old with multiple sclerosis.

This sequence joins TRBV11-2 and TRBJ2-1; D gene uncertain. CDR1 is SGHAT and CDR2 is FQNNGV in the germline V gene. The CDR3 extends over 14 amino acids. Trimming stripped 5 bases from V and 6 bases from J, with 14 bases between. CDR3 amino acids: CASSQQPRRNEQFF. The DNA of the CDR3 is TGTGCCAGCAGCCAACAGCCTCGACGCAATGAGCAGTTCTTC.

This chain uses TRBV9 with TRBJ1-2; D gene ambiguous. Trimming took off 4 bases at V and 4 bases at J, with 17 bases between the two ends. This CDR3 spans 15 amino acids. CDR1 is SGDLS, CDR2 YYNGEE, per germline. The CDR3 loop reads CASSSWSGMTYGYTF. The CDR3 DNA follows: TGTGCCAGCAGCTCTTGGAGCGGAATGACCTATGGCTACACCTTC. The full variable domain, completed using reference TRBV9 and TRBJ1-2, is DSGVTQTPKHLITATGQRVTLRCSPRSGDLSVYWYQQSLDQGLQFLIQYYNGEERAKGNILERFSAQQFPDLHSELNLSSLELGDSALYFCASSSWSGMTYGYTFGSGTRLTVV.

This clonotype was detected only a few times. V gene TRBV5-1 combines with J gene TRBJ1-2; unclear D gene. The germline gives CDR1 SGHRS, CDR2 YFSETQ. V lost 0 bases and J lost 9, with 9 bases in between. The CDR3 totals 12 residues. The chain's CDR3 is CASSLGLGSYTF. CDR3 bases: TGCGCCAGCAGCTTGGGGCTAGGGAGCTACACCTTC.

The rearrangement joins TRBV5-6 to TRBJ2-5; the match to TRBD1 covers 9 bases. Germline V lookup: CDR1 SGHDT, CDR2 YYEEEE. With V trimmed by 5 bases and J by 2 bases, 10 bases remained unmatched. This CDR3 has 16 residues. Written as DNA, the CDR3 is TGTGCCAGCAGAGGACGCGGGACAGGGAGTCAAGAGACCCAGTACTTC. Translated, it gives CASRGRGTGSQETQYF.

The rearrangement joins TRBV5-1 to TRBJ2-7; TRBD2 matches at 13 bases. Germline-derived CDR1 and CDR2 are SGHRS and YFSETQ. This CDR3 contains 15 residues. V was clipped by 4 bases and J by 3 bases; unmatched bases: 4. CDR3 in amino acids: CASSARTSGGYEQYF. For the CDR3, the DNA is TGCGCCAGCAGCGCCCGGACTAGCGGGGGCTACGAGCAGTACTTC.

This clonotype showed up just a few times. The chain employs TRBV12-3 or TRBV12-4 and TRBJ2-1, with no clear D. V dropped 7 bases and J dropped 8 bases, with 9 bases sitting between them. The CDR3 runs to 11 residues. This CDR3 is CASKLADEQFF. The CDR3 DNA reads TGTGCCAGCAAGTTAGCCGATGAGCAGTTCTTC.

The rearrangement uses TRBV9 and TRBJ2-3; 7 bases line up with TRBD2. This CDR3 region has 15 residues. CDR1 SGDLS and CDR2 YYNGEE come from the germline V gene. The V segment lost 2 bases and the J segment 0 bases; nucleotides outside the gene matches: 3. CDR3 bases: TGTGCCAGCAGCGTGCTAGCGGAAAGCACAGATACGCAGTATTTT. It yields the protein CASSVLAESTDTQYF.

This clonotype turned up a few times. The CDR3 nucleotides are TGCAGTGCTAGGAAACGAGGGGGAGAGACCCAGTACTTC. Its protein product is CSARKRGGETQYF. This chain joins TRBV20-1 and TRBJ2-5; possibly TRBD1 for D (6 bases). Germline CDR1 is DFQATT and CDR2 is SNEGSKA (reference sequence). The length of the CDR3 is 13 residues. The V end was cut by 3 bases, the J end by 4 bases, with 12 bases between.

This clonotype was counted between two and nine times. The V gene is TRBV5-1, the J gene TRBJ2-5, with D possibly TRBD1 on 5 matching bases. Germline CDR1 reads SGHRS; CDR2 reads YFSETQ. Trimming left V 4 bases short and J 1 base short, with 11 bases between. This CDR3 is built from 14 residues. This CDR3 reads CASSHRTSQETQYF. The CDR3 DNA reads TGCGCCAGCAGCCACCGGACAAGCCAAGAGACCCAGTACTTC. Full variable domain (missing parts from reference TRBV5-1 and TRBJ2-5): KAGVTQTPRYLIKTRGQQVTLSCSPISGHRSVSWYQQTPGQGLQFLFEYFSETQRNKGNFPGRFSGRQFSNSRSEMNVSTLELGDSALYLCASSHRTSQETQYFGPGTRLLVL.

The gene calls are TRBV5-1 and TRBJ2-7; unclear D gene. V lost 4 bases and J 2 bases, leaving 10 bases between the germline ends. The CDR3 spans 13 residues. Germline-derived CDR1 and CDR2 are SGHRS and YFSETQ. CDR3 DNA sequence: TGCGCCAGCAGCACTACAGTTGCCTACGAGCAGTACTTC. It yields the protein CASSTTVAYEQYF.

This clonotype was seen only a few times. J is TRBJ2-5 and V is TRBV20-1, with TRBD2 as a possible D gene (5 bases). Trimming took 6 bases from V and 1 from J, leaving 12 bases between them. This CDR3 has 13 residues. The V gene's germline CDR1 is DFQATT and CDR2 SNEGSKA (reference sequence). The CDR3 nucleotides are TGCAGTGCCATCCCAGAGGGCCAAGAGACCCAGTACTTC. Amino acid sequence: CSAIPEGQETQYF.

This rearrangement joins TRBV29-1 to TRBJ1-1; D is undetermined. V lost 3 bases, J lost 7 bases, and 12 bases lay in between. Per germline, CDR1 SQVTM and CDR2 ANQGSEA. This CDR3 comprises 12 residues. CDR3 DNA: TGCAGCGTTGATCCCGGAGGCAATGAAGCTTTCTTT. Translating it yields CSVDPGGNEAFF.

The chain has TRBV3-1 and TRBJ2-3; 7 bases match TRBD2. The CDR3 is 17 amino acids. The germline V gene has CDR1 LGHDT and CDR2 YNNKEL (reference sequence). The V segment lost 0 bases and the J segment 1 base; nucleotides outside the gene matches: 7. Here the CDR3 DNA reads TGTGCCAGCAGCCAAGAAGGATCGGCGGGAGGCACAGATACGCAGTATTTT. Protein product: CASSQEGSAGGTDTQYF.

This chain links TRBV7-2 with TRBJ2-7; maybe TRBD2 (6 bases). Germline CDR1 and CDR2: SGHTA and FQGNSA. The V end was cut by 4 bases, the J end by 0 bases, with 13 bases between. The CDR3 spans 15 residues. In DNA, the CDR3 is TGTGCCAGCAGCTCCTCACTAGCCAGCTCCTACGAGCAGTACTTC. Translating gives CASSSSLASSYEQYF. The full variable domain, with the rest looked up from reference TRBV7-2 and TRBJ2-7, is GAGVSQSPSNKVTEKGKDVELRCDPISGHTALYWYRQSLGQGLEFLIYFQGNSAPDKSGLPSDRFSAERTGGSVSTLTIQRTQQEDSAVYLCASSSSLASSYEQYFGPGTRLTVT.

The V and J genes are TRBV6-1 and TRBJ2-7; D unresolved. The CDR3 sequence is 18 residues long. Looked up from germline, CDR1 is MNHNS and CDR2 is SASEGT. The germline V and J ends were trimmed by 6 bases and 0 bases, with 24 bases remaining between them. CDR3 amino acids: CASSRFGPVSYLSYEQYF. In nucleotides, the CDR3 is TGTGCCAGCAGCCGCTTCGGCCCCGTTAGTTACCTCTCCTACGAGCAGTACTTC.

This clonotype was counted between two and nine times. The CDR3 loop is CSARGTGLASYEQYF. CDR3 DNA sequence: TGCAGTGCTAGAGGCACGGGGCTAGCGAGCTACGAGCAGTACTTC. This chain links TRBV20-1 with TRBJ2-7; D might be TRBD2 (6 bases). CDR3 length equals 15 residues. V was trimmed by 1 base and J by 3 bases, leaving 16 bases between them. Germline loops: CDR1 DFQATT, CDR2 SNEGSKA (reference sequence).

V and J are TRBV19 and TRBJ1-4; TRBD1 agrees at 7 bases. V lost 5 bases, J lost 5 bases, and 8 bases stayed unmatched. The V gene's germline CDR1 is LNHDA and CDR2 SQIVND (reference sequence). There are 15 residues in the CDR3. CDR3 region: CASSFSTGLNEKLFF. CDR3 sequence (DNA): TGTGCCAGTAGTTTCTCGACAGGGTTGAATGAAAAACTGTTTTTT.